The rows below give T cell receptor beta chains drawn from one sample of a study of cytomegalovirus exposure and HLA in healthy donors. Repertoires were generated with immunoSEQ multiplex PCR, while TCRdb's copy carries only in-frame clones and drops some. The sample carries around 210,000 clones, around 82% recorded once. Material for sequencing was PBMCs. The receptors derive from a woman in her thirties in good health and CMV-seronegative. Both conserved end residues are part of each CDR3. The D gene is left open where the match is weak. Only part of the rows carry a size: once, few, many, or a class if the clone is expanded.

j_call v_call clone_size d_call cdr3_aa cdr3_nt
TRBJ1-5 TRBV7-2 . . CASSLVQGQPQHF TGTGCCAGCAGCTTAGTGCAGGGGCAGCCCCAGCATTTT
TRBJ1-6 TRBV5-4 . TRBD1 CASSPDRFSSYNSPLHF TGTGCCAGCAGCCCGGACAGGTTTAGCTCCTATAATTCACCCCTCCACTTT
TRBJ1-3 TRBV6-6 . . CASSPGGGGPGNTIYF TGTGCCAGCAGTCCGGGGGGAGGGGGACCTGGAAACACCATATATTTT
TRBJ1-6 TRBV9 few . CASSDDRSTSYNSPLHF TGTGCCAGCAGTGATGACAGGTCTACTTCCTATAATTCACCCCTCCACTTT
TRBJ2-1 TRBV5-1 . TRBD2 CASSAIGTSGGTPFNEQFF TGCGCCAGCAGCGCCATCGGGACTAGCGGGGGGACCCCCTTCAATGAGCAGTTCTTC
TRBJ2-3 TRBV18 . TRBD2 CASSPLAGATDTQYF TGTGCCAGCTCACCACTAGCGGGAGCCACAGATACGCAGTATTTT
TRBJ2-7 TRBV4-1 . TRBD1 CASSQDWDRGRYEQYF TGCGCCAGCAGCCAAGATTGGGACAGGGGGCGATACGAGCAGTACTTC
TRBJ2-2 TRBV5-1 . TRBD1 CASSRGQANTGELFF TGCGCCAGCAGCAGGGGACAGGCGAACACCGGGGAGCTGTTTTTT
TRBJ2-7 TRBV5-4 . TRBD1 CASSWDRGSYEQYF TGTGCCAGCAGCTGGGACAGGGGGAGCTACGAGCAGTACTTC
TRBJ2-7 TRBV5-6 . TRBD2 CASSRVFPAGGYEQYF TGTGCCAGCAGCCGAGTATTCCCGGCGGGGGGTTACGAGCAGTACTTC
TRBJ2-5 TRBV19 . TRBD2 CASSILAGLGTQYF TGTGCCAGTAGTATACTAGCGGGATTGGGGACCCAGTACTTC
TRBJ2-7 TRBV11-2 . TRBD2 CASSLAGGHEQYF TGTGCCAGCAGCTTAGCGGGGGGTCACGAGCAGTACTTC
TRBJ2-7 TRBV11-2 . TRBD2 CASSLPPGLAGGYEQYF TGTGCCAGCAGCTTACCACCGGGACTAGCGGGGGGCTACGAGCAGTACTTC
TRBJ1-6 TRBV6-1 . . CASSEQGYQSPLHF TGTGCCAGCAGTGAACAGGGTTATCAGTCACCCCTCCACTTT
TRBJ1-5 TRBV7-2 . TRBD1 CASSHLAGGSNQPQHF TGTGCCAGCAGCCACTTGGCAGGGGGAAGCAATCAGCCCCAGCATTTT
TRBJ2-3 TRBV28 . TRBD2 CASSYTSGTDTQYF TGTGCCAGCAGCTATACTAGCGGCACAGATACGCAGTATTTT
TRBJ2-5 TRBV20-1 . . CSASLGGTQYF TGCAGTGCTAGTCTGGGGGGGACCCAGTACTTC
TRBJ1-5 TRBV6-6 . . CASRLTGLNQPQHF TGTGCCAGCAGATTAACAGGGCTCAATCAGCCCCAGCATTTT
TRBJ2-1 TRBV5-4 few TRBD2 CASSSRTSGADNEQFF TGTGCCAGCAGCTCCAGGACTAGCGGGGCTGACAATGAGCAGTTCTTC
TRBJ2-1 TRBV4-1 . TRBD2 CASSQDSRPPRLAGGPNEQFF TGCGCCAGCAGCCAAGACTCCCGCCCCCCGAGACTAGCGGGAGGCCCCAATGAGCAGTTCTTC
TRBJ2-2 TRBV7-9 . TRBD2 CASSLIGTRYTGELFF TGTGCCAGCAGCTTAATTGGGACTAGGTACACCGGGGAGCTGTTTTTT
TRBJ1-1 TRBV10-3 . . CAISAQTNTEAFF TGTGCCATCAGTGCACAGACAAACACTGAAGCTTTCTTT
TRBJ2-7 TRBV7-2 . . CASSFPNYEQYF TGTGCCAGCAGCTTCCCCAATTACGAGCAGTACTTC
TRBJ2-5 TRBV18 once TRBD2 CAAGGETQYF TGTGCCGCCGGGGGGGAGACCCAGTACTTC
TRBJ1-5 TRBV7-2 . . CASSLSGANQPQHF TGTGCCAGCAGCTTGTCAGGGGCCAATCAGCCCCAGCATTTT
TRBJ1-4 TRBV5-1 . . CASSFSQPNEKLFF TGCGCCAGCAGCTTCTCACAGCCCAATGAAAAACTGTTTTTT